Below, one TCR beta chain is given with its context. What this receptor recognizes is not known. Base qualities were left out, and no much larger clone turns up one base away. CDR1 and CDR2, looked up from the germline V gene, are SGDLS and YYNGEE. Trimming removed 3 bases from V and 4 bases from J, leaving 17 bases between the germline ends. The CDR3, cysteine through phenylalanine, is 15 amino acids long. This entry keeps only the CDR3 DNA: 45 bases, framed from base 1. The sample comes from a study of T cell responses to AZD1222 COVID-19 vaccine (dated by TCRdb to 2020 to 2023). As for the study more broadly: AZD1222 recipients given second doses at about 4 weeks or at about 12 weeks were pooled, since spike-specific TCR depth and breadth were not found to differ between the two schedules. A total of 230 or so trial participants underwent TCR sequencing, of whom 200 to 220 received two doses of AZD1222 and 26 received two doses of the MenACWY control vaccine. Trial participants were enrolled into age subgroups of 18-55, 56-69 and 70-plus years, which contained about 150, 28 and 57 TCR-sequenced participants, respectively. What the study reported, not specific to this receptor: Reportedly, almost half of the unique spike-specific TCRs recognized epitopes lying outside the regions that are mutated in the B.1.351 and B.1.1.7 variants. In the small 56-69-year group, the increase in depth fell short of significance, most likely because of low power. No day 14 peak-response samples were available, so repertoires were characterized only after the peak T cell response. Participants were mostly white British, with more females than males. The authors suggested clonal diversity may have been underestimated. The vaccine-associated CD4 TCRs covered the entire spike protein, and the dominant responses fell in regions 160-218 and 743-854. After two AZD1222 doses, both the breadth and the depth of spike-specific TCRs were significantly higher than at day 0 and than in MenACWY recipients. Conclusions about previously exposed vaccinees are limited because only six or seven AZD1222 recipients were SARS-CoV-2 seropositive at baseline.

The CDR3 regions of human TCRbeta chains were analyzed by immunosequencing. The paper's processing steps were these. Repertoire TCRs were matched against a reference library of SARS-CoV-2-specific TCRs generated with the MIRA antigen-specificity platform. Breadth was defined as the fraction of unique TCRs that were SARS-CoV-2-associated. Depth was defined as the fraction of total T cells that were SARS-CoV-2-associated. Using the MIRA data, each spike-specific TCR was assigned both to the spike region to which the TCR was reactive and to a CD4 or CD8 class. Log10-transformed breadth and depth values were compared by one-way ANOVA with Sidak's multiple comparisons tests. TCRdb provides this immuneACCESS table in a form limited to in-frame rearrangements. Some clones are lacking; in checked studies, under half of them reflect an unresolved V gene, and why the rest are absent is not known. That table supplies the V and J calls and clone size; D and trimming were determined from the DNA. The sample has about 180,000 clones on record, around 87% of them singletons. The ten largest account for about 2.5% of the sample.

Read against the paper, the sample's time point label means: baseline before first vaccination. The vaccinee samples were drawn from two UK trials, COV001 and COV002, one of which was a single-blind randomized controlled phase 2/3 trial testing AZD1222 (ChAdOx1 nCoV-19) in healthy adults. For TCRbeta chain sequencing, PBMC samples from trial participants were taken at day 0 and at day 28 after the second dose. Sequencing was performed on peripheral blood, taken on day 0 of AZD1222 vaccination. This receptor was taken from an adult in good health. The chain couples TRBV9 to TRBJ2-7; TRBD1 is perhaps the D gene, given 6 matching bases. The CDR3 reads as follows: CASSEPSLGGYEQYF. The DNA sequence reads TGTGCCAGCAGCGAACCTTCCTTAGGGGGTTACGAGCAGTACTTC.